This T cell receptor beta chain was identified during a study of technical replicates of blood from several donors. CDR3 length equals 13 residues. Per germline, CDR1 KGHSH and CDR2 LQKENI. V gave up 3 bases and J gave up 6 bases, with 11 bases separating them. This table comes from immunoSEQ multiplex PCR, and its TCRdb copy is limited to in-frame clones, with some not included. The data contain about 100,000 clones, 90% to 95% of them singletons. The receptor's source is a human donor in good health. The V and J genes are TRBV18 and TRBJ1-1, with D tentatively TRBD1 (5 bases). Input material: T cells isolated from PBMCs. CDR3 sequence reads: CASSPGLGAEAFF. The DNA for the CDR3 is TGTGCCAGCTCACCGGGGCTTGGGGCTGAAGCTTTCTTT.